This TCR beta chain was sequenced in a study of metastatic and nonmetastatic thyroid tumors (dated by TCRdb to about 2020). Regarding the study in general: Repertoires were compared across peripheral blood and tumor or nodule tissue samples from malignant and benign thyroid patients. The paper as a whole reports these results and caveats: In both blood and tumor samples, TCR beta diversity was reported to be significantly higher in malignant tumors than in benign nodules.

The library was prepared using PCR. TCRdb lists the instrument as Illumina HiSeq 4000. The TCR beta-chain CDR3 region of each patient was profiled by high-throughput sequencing. For the original study's pipeline: Drawing on CDR3 differences between clinicopathological groups, the researchers built a classifier meant to tell apart patients with distant-metastatic papillary thyroid cancer. Repertoire diversity was assessed with the Shannon index, and tumor-blood repertoire similarity with the Morisita-Horn index. TCRdb handled the public reads itself, with Q25 trimming in fastp and clone calling in MiXCR, and kept productive beta chains. None of the V and J calls come from the authors' own analysis; TCRdb made them. Present in this sample are some 20,000 clones, around 33% of which were seen just once. The ten largest make up approximately 30% of the sample. None of the patients had been given any treatment before thyroid surgery. Using T-cell receptor beta sequencing, the researchers looked back retrospectively at clinical samples from patients, gathered between about 2011 and 2019.

This clone was observed a handful of times. What antigen it recognizes has not been identified. No base qualities exist here, and no much larger clone lies one base off it. The CDR3 starts with the cysteine, ends with the phenylalanine, and has 15 residues. The sequence is cut down to CDR3 DNA, 45 bases in frame from base 1. CDR1 is given as DFQATT and CDR2 as SNEGSKA, both from the germline V gene (reference sequence). From V the trimming removes 6 bases and from J it removes 2 bases, while the gene matches leave 10 bases of the junction unaccounted for. The source is a female donor with papillary thyroid cancer or a benign thyroid nodule (not recorded which). Some clones in this sample may be carry-over from other donors' samples. Sequencing was done on a sample of tumor tissue. The V gene is TRBV20-1 and the J gene is TRBJ1-2, with 9 middle bases fitting TRBD1. The CDR3 region reads CSAQKWDRENYGYTF. The bases read TGCAGTGCCCAGAAGTGGGACAGGGAAAACTATGGCTACACCTTC.